This T cell receptor (beta chain) was recorded in a study of CD8 T cells in ankylosing spondylitis. Ten or more counts support this clonotype. Its antigen is not known. General study findings and limits: Those disease-linked clones were CD8+; they were also relatively rare in peripheral blood. Ankylosing spondylitis blood appeared to be characterized by a TCR beta motif of several highly homologous variants. Matched ankylosing spondylitis synovial fluid reportedly showed significant enrichment of disease-linked clones.

TCRdb called the 5' RACE reads again in MiXCR, with one record for every CDR3 protein. The table shows just under 550,000 distinct CDR3 sequences, with roughly 12% occurring only once. Germline CDR1 SNHLY, CDR2 FYNNEI. The V gene lost 5 bases and the J gene lost 6 bases, with 11 bases spanning the gap. The CDR3 length is 13 residues. This TCR was sampled from a male donor with ankylosing spondylitis. This chain joins TRBV2 and TRBJ1-5; D ambiguous. The specimen was blood, either unsorted or a sorted T cell fraction (not recorded which). In DNA form, the CDR3 reads TGTGCCAGCAGTAAAGGGTCCGGTCAGCCCCAGCATTTT. This encodes CASSKGSGQPQHF.